A single T cell receptor (beta chain) is shown here with its context. Its antigen is not known. This entry belongs to a study of monozygotic twins with inflammatory bowel disease. Study-wide points: Support for a single strong signal or clonotype associated with IBD was absent.

The CDR3 extends over 14 amino acids. CDR1 is SQVTM and CDR2 is ANQGSEA in the germline V gene. TCRdb reanalyzed the 5' RACE reads, giving one entry per CDR3 protein sequence and no DNA. The sample data list about 380,000 distinct CDR3 sequences. Sequences were obtained from blood. This TCR was recovered from a human donor with ulcerative colitis or Crohn's disease, or a healthy co-twin of an affected twin (not recorded which). This chain uses TRBV29-1 with TRBJ1-1; TCRdb gives TRBD1 as the D gene, but with no DNA this cannot be confirmed. This chain's CDR3 is CSALGAWENTEAFF.